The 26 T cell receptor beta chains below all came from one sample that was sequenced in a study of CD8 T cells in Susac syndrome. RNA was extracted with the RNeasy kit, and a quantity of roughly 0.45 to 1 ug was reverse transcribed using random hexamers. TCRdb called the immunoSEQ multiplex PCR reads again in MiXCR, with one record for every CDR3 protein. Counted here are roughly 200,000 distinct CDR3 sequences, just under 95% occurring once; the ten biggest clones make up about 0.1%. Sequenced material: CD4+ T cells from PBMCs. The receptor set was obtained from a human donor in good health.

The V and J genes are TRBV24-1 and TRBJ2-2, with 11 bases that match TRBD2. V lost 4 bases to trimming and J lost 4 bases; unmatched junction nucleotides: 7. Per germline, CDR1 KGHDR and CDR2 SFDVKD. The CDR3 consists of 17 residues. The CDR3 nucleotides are TGTGCCACCAGTGACCCTCCCGGGACTAGCGGCACCGGGGAGCTGTTTTTT. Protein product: CATSDPPGTSGTGELFF.

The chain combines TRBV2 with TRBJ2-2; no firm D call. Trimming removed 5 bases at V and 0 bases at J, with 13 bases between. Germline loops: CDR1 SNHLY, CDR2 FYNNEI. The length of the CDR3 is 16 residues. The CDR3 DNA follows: TGTGCCAGCAGTCAGCGACGGAGAGCGAACACCGGGGAGCTGTTTTTT. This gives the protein CASSQRRRANTGELFF.

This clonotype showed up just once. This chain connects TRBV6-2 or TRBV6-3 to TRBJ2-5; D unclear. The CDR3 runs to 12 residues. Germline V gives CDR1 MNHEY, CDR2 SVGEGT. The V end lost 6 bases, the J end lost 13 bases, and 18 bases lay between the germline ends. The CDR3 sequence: CASRPSGPRTYF. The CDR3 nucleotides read TGTGCCAGCAGACCCTCCGGGCCTCGAACGTACTTC.

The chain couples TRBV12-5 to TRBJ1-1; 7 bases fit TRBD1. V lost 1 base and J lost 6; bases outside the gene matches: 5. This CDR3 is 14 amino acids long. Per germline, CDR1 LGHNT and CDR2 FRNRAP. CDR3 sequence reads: CASGLGQGEAEAFF. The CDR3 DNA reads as TGTGCTAGTGGTTTGGGACAGGGCGAGGCTGAAGCTTTCTTT.

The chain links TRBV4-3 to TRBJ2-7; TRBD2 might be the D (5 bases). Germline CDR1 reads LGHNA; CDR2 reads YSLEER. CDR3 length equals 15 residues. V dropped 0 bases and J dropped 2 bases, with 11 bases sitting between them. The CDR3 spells CASSQDVGLPYEQYF. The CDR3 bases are TGCGCCAGCAGCCAAGACGTCGGACTGCCCTACGAGCAGTACTTC.

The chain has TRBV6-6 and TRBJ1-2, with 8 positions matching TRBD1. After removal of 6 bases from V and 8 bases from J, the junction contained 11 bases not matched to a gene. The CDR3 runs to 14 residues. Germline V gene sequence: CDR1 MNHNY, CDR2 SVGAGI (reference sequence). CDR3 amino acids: CASSLPDRERGYTF. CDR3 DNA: TGTGCCAGCAGCCTCCCGGACAGGGAAAGAGGCTACACCTTC.

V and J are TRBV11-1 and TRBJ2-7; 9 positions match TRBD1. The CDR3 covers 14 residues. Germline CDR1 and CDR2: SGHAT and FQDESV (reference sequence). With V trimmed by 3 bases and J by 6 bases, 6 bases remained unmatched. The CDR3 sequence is CASSFAGTGSEQYF. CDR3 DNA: TGTGCCAGCAGCTTCGCCGGGACAGGGAGCGAGCAGTACTTC.

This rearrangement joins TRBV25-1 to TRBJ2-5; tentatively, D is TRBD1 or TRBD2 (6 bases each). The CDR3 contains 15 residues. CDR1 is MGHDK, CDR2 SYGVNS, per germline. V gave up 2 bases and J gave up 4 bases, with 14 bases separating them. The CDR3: CASSERGRTSETQYF. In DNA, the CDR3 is TGTGCCAGCAGTGAACGGGGGCGCACATCAGAGACCCAGTACTTC.

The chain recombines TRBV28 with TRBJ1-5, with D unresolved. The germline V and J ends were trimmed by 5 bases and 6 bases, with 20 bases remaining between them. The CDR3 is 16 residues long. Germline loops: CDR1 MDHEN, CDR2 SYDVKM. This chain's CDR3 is CASSVLRVGKSQPQHF. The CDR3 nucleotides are TGTGCCAGCAGTGTGCTAAGGGTGGGGAAAAGTCAGCCCCAGCATTTT.

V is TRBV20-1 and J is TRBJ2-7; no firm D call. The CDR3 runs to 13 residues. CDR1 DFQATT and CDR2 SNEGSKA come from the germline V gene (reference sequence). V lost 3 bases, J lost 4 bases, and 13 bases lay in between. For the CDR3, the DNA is TGCAGTGCTAGTTCCCGGTCTGGGTACGAGCAGTACTTC. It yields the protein CSASSRSGYEQYF.

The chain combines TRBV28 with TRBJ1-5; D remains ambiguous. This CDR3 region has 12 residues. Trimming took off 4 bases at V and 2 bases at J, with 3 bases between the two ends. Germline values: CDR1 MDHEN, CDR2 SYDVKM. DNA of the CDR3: TGTGCCAGCAGTTGGGGCAATCAGCCCCAGCATTTT. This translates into CASSWGNQPQHF.

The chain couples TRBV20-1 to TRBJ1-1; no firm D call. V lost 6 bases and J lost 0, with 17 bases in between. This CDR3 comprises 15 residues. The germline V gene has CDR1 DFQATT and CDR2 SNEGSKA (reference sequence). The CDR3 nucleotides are TGCAGTGCCTATTACAGCCTCAACATGAACACTGAAGCTTTCTTT. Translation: CSAYYSLNMNTEAFF.

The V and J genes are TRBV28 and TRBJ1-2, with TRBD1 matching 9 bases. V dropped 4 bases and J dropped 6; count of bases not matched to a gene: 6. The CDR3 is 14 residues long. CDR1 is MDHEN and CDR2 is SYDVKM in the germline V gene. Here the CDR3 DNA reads TGTGCCAGCAGTTACACCCGGACAGGGGATGGCTACACCTTC. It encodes CASSYTRTGDGYTF.

Here the CDR3 reads CASSLLGAPLGNQPQHF. CDR3 DNA: TGTGCCAGCAGCCTCCTAGGGGCTCCTTTAGGTAATCAGCCCCAGCATTTT. This chain connects TRBV5-6 to TRBJ1-5, with a possible D match to TRBD1 (5 bases). Germline V lookup: CDR1 SGHDT, CDR2 YYEEEE. This CDR3 spans 17 amino acids. V shed 4 bases and J shed 4 bases, with 21 bases lying between them.

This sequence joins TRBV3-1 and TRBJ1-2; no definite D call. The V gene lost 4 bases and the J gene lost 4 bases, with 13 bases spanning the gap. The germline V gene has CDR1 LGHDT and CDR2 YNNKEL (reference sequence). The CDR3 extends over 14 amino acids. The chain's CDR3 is CASSPRVVGYGYTF. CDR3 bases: TGTGCCAGCAGCCCCCGGGTCGTAGGCTATGGCTACACCTTC.

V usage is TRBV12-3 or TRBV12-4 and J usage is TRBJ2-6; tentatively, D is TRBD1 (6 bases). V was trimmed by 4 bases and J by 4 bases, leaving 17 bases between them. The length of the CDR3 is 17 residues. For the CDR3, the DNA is TGTGCCAGCAGTTCGAATACAGGGCCAGGAGGGGCCAACGTCCTGACTTTC. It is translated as CASSSNTGPGGANVLTF.

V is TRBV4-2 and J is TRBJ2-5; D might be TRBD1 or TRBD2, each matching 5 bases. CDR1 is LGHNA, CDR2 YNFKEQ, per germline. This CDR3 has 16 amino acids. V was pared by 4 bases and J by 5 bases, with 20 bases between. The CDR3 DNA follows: TGTGCCAGCAGCCCCAGAGGGACGGCAGGTTCCGAGACCCAGTACTTC. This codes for CASSPRGTAGSETQYF.

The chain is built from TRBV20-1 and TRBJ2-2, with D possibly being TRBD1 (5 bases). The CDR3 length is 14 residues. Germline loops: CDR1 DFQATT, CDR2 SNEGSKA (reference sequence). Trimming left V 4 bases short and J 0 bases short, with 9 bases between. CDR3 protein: CSAIQVSNTGELFF. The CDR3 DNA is TGCAGTGCTATACAGGTCTCGAACACCGGGGAGCTGTTTTTT.

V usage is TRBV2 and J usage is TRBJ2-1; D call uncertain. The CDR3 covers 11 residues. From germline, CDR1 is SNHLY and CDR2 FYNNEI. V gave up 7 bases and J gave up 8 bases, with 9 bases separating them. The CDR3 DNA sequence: TGTGCCAGCACCGTTTCCCATGAGCAGTTCTTC. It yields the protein CASTVSHEQFF.

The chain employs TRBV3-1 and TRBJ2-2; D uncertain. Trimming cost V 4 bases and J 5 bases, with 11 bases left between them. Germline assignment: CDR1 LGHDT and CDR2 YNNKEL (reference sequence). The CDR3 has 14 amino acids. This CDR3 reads CASSLPSSTGELFF. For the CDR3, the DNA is TGTGCCAGCAGCCTCCCCTCCTCAACCGGGGAGCTGTTTTTT.

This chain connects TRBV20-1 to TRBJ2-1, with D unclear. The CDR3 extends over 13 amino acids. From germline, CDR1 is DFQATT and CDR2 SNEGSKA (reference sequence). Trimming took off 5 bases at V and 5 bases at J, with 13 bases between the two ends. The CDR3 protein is CSAGIDWNNEQFF. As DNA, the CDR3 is TGCAGTGCTGGGATTGACTGGAACAATGAGCAGTTCTTC.

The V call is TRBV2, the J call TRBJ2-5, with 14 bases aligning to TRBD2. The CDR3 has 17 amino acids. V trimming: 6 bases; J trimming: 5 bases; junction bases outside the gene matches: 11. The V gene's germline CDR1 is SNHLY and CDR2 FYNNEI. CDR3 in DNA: TGTGCCAGCAGACCCCCGGGACTAGCGGGAGTACGGGAGACCCAGTACTTC. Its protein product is CASRPPGLAGVRETQYF.

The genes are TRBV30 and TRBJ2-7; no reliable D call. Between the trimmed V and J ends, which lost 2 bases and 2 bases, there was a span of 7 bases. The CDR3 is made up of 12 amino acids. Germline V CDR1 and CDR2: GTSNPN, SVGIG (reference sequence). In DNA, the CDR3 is TGTGCCTGGAGTCCAAGAGCCTACGAGCAGTACTTC. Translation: CAWSPRAYEQYF.

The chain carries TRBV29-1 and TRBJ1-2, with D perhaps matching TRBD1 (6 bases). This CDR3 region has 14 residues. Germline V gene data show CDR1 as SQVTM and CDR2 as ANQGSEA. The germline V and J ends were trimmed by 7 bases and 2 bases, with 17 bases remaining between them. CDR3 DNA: TGCAGCGCGGAAGGCCGGGGGCTAAACTATGGCTACACCTTC. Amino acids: CSAEGRGLNYGYTF. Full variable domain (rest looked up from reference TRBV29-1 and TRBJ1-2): SAVISQKPSRDICQRGTSLTIQCQVDSQVTMMFWYRQQPGQSLTLIATANQGSEATYESGFVIDKFPISRPNLTFSTLTVSNMSPEDSSIYLCSAEGRGLNYGYTFGSGTRLTVV.

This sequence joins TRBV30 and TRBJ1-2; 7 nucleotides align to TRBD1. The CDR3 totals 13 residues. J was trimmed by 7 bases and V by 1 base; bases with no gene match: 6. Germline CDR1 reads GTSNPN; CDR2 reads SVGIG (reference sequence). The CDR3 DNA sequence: TGTGCCTGGAGTGGGGACAGCCCCTCTGGCTACACCTTC. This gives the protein CAWSGDSPSGYTF. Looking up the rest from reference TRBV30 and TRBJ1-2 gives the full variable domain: SQTIHQWPATLVQPVGSPLSLECTVEGTSNPNLYWYRQAAGRGLQLLFYSVGIGQISSEVPQNLSASRPQDRQFILSSKKLLLSDSGFYLCAWSGDSPSGYTFGSGTRLTVV.

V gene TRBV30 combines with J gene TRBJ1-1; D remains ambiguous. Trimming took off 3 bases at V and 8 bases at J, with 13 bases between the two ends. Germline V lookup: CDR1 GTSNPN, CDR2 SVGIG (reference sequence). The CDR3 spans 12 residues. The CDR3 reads CAWRTTPIEAFF. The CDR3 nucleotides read TGTGCCTGGAGGACCACTCCAATAGAAGCTTTCTTT.